This T cell receptor beta chain emerged from a study of blood T cells in healthy people across ages. Study-level background: For every two T cells, template switching captured about one barcoded beta molecule.

Through a sample-barcoded 5' primer and a J-beta primer mix, a second PCR was run for roughly 6 to 11 cycles. CDR3-containing paired-end reads numbered at least 2.5 million in each sample. TCRdb ran MiXCR on the 5' RACE reads and lists one entry per CDR3 protein. This sample has hundreds of thousands of distinct CDR3 sequences, with over 40% found just once. Findings and limits, study-wide: Per million T cells, TCR beta diversity dropped about linearly as age rose.

This clonotype was detected ten times or more. Its target is unknown. CDR3 length: 16 residues. Unmatched junction bases numbered 8, after V lost 3 bases and J lost 1 base. Donors were systemically healthy Caucasian individuals from Russia aged about 6 to 95 years. The receptor was derived from a man at least 80 years old in good health. The specimen sequenced was blood. The chain couples TRBV12-3 or TRBV12-4 to TRBJ1-2; 7 positions agree with TRBD1. DNA for the CDR3: TGTGCCAGCAGTTTGCGACAGGGAGGACTTAACTATGGCTACACCTTC. Protein: CASSLRQGGLNYGYTF.